A single sample gave rise to the 13 T cell receptor beta chains below, sequenced in a study of T cell clonality in common variable immunodeficiency. This table comes from immunoSEQ multiplex PCR, and its TCRdb copy is limited to in-frame clones, with some not included. The record shows roughly 51,000 clones for this sample, with no singletons present. Specimen: peripheral blood mononuclear cells. These TCRs come from a person aged 18 to 70 in good health.

In this sample, this clone turned up a few times. The read terminates 3 residues ahead of where the CDR3 ends, so the germline J gene completes it. The rearrangement joins TRBV19 to TRBJ2-7, with 10 bases aligning to TRBD1. Unmatched junction bases numbered 11, after V lost 4 bases and J lost 5 bases. This CDR3 has 16 residues. Germline V CDR1 and CDR2: LNHDA, SQIVND (reference sequence). The CDR3 sequence is CASSTRGQGVVDEQYF. The sequenced part of the CDR3 DNA is TGTGCCAGTAGTACTCGAGGACAGGGGGTTGTCGACGAG. The whole variable domain, filled in from reference TRBV19 and TRBJ2-7, reads DGGITQSPKYLFRKEGQNVTLSCEQNLNHDAMYWYRQDPGQGLRLIYYSQIVNDFQKGDIAEGYSVSREKKESFPLTVTSAQKNPTAFYLCASSTRGQGVVDEQYFGPGTRLTVT.

This clone showed up many times. Here the CDR3 reads CASSDPRSDRHSGNTIYF. The part of the CDR3 DNA that was read is TGTGCCAGCAGTGACCCTCGCTCAGACAGACACTCTGGAAACACC. The chain uses TRBV6-4 and TRBJ1-3; TRBD1 is a possible D gene (5 bases). The CDR3 extends 3 residues past the end of the read, so its final part is completed from the germline J gene. Germline V CDR1 and CDR2: MRHNA, SNTAGT. This CDR3 region has 18 residues. V lost 2 bases and J lost 0, with 17 bases in between.

This clone was counted many times. The read halts 3 residues ahead of the CDR3 end, with the missing end drawn from the germline J gene. The chain couples TRBV18 to TRBJ1-2, with D possibly matching TRBD1 (6 bases). In germline, CDR1 is KGHSH, CDR2 LQKENI. The CDR3 loop spans 17 amino acids. Trimming pared 3 bases from V and 0 bases from J, leaving 17 bases between. CDR3 bases read: TGTGCCAGCTCACCCTTAAGGACAGCGGTCTCTAACTATGGC. It encodes CASSPLRTAVSNYG. The whole CDR3 sequence is CASSPLRTAVSNYGYTF.

This clone was observed at least ten times. The read ends 3 residues shy of where the CDR3 ends; the end is completed using the germline J gene. This rearrangement joins TRBV30 to TRBJ1-6; TRBD1 might be the D (6 bases). There are 15 residues in the CDR3. The germline V and J ends were trimmed by 3 bases and 3 bases, with 12 bases remaining between them. Germline values: CDR1 GTSNPN, CDR2 SVGIG (reference sequence). The part of the CDR3 DNA that was read is TGTGCCTGGAGCAGGACAGTGATCTATAATTCACCC. It encodes CAWSRTVIYNSP. Given in full, the CDR3 is CAWSRTVIYNSPLHF.

This clone has just a few counts. With the read ending 3 residues before the CDR3 end, the germline J gene is used to fill in that end. This chain uses TRBV11-3 with TRBJ2-5, with TRBD2 matching over 7 bases. Germline lookup yields CDR1 SGHNT and CDR2 YENEEA. Trimming at V came to 8 bases and at J to 4 bases, leaving 1 base not matched to a gene. This CDR3 spans 11 amino acids. The CDR3 loop reads CASGRGETQYF. The CDR3 bases that were read are TGTGCCAGCGGGAGGGGAGAGACC.

This clone has a count of ten or more. The read terminates 3 residues before the CDR3 end, so the remaining end is supplied by the germline J gene. V is TRBV7-2 and J is TRBJ2-3, with D maybe TRBD1 (6 bases). Trimming took 0 bases from V and 4 from J, leaving 14 bases between them. CDR1 SGHTA and CDR2 FQGNSA come from the germline V gene. The CDR3 is made up of 16 amino acids. The CDR3 bases that were read are TGTGCCAGCAGCTTAGCTCCCAACGCAGGGGCAGATACG. Translating gives CASSLAPNAGADT. The complete CDR3 protein is CASSLAPNAGADTQYF.

This clone was counted ten times or more. Incomplete CDR3 DNA: TGTGCCAGCACCGGGACAGGGACCATAGCAGCTACGAGATTTGTTGAA. Its translation is CASTGTGTIAATRFVE. The full CDR3 protein reads CASTGTGTIAATRFVEAFF. This chain connects TRBV27 to TRBJ1-1, with 9 bases identical to TRBD1. The read gets to within 3 residues of the CDR3 end, and the germline J gene fills in the rest. Germline V gives CDR1 MNHEY, CDR2 SMNVEV (reference sequence). The CDR3 has 19 residues. Germline trimming cut 7 bases from V and 7 bases from J; bases unmatched to any gene: 25.

The sample holds many counts of this clone. The read ends 3 residues shy of where the CDR3 ends; the end is completed using the germline J gene. The J gene is TRBJ2-3, the V gene TRBV19, with 11 bases that match TRBD1. The CDR3 loop spans 13 amino acids. The germline CDR1 and CDR2 sequences are LNHDA and SQIVND (reference sequence). J gave up 4 bases and V 10 bases, and 4 bases lay outside the gene matches. The covered CDR3 bases are TGTGCCACGGGGACAGGGGGGGCAGATACG. Residues: CATGTGGADT. The full-length CDR3 reads as CATGTGGADTQYF.

In its sample, this clone was seen many times. At one end, the junction sequence differs from germline, possibly due to a read error. The CDR3 goes on 3 residues after the read ends, and that part is filled in from the germline J gene. The J gene is TRBJ1-1, the V gene TRBV7-9; a weak D match, TRBD1 (5 bases). Germline values: CDR1 SEHNR, CDR2 FQNEAQ (reference sequence). The CDR3 is made up of 15 amino acids. The CDR3 DNA, read in part, is TGTGCCAGCAACAGATTCGGAGGGGCGAACGCTGAA. It yields the protein CASNRFGGANAE. From start to end, the CDR3 is CASNRFGGANAEAFF.

Ten or more counts support this clone. The DNA read from the CDR3 is TGTGCCAGCAGCTCCTTCGGCGGGATTAACAATGAG. This codes for CASSSFGGINNE. The entire CDR3 is CASSSFGGINNEQFF. The chain carries TRBV7-2 and TRBJ2-1, with D perhaps matching TRBD2 (6 bases). The CDR3 is cut off 3 residues early in the read; its end comes from the germline J gene. Trimming removed 4 bases at V and 5 bases at J, with 15 bases between. The CDR3 sequence is 15 residues long. Germline loops: CDR1 SGHTA, CDR2 FQGNSA.

At least ten counts were recorded for this clone. The CDR3 end is not reached by the read, which stops 3 residues before it; the germline J gene fills it in. V and J are TRBV19 and TRBJ2-7; 11 bases align to TRBD1. CDR1 and CDR2 (germline): LNHDA, SQIVND (reference sequence). This CDR3 contains 16 residues. Unmatched junction bases numbered 11, after V lost 5 bases and J lost 5 bases. CDR3 bases read: TGTGCCAGTAGTCCCTTCCCGGGACAGGGGGAGGACGAG. It specifies CASSPFPGQGEDE. The whole CDR3 protein is CASSPFPGQGEDEQYF.

This clone was found many times. The read terminates 3 residues ahead of where the CDR3 ends, so the germline J gene completes it. The chain has TRBV5-4 and TRBJ2-3; D not resolved. The germline gives CDR1 SGHNT, CDR2 YYREEE (reference sequence). The CDR3 runs to 12 residues. V was trimmed by 5 bases and J by 3 bases, leaving 7 bases between them. CDR3 DNA, as far as it was read: TGTGCCAGCAGTTTAGATACAGATACG. Amino acid sequence: CASSLDTDT. The complete CDR3 reads CASSLDTDTQYF.

Note on this clone: The read comes to an end 3 residues before the CDR3 does, leaving the germline J gene to fill in the end. This sequence joins TRBV7-2 and TRBJ2-1; 9 bases line up with TRBD2. V was clipped by 5 bases and J by 6 bases; unmatched bases: 8. Germline CDR1 reads SGHTA; CDR2 reads FQGNSA. The CDR3 has 15 residues. The covered CDR3 bases are TGTGCCAGCAGCCGACTAGCGGAGAGGGGCAATGAG. It yields the protein CASSRLAERGNE. The full CDR3 sequence reads CASSRLAERGNEQFF.